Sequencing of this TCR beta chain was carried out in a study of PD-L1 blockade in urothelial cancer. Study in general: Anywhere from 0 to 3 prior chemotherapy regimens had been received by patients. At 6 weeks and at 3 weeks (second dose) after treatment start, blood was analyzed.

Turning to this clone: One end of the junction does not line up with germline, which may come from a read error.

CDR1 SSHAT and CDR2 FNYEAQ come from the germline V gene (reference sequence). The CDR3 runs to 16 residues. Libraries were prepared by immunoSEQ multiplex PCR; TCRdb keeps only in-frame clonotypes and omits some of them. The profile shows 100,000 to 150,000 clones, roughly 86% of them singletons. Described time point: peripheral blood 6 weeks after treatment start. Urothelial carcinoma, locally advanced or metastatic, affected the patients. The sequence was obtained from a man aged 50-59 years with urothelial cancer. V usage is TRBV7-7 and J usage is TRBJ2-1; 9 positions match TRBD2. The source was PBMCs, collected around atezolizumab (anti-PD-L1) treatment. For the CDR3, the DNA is TGTGCTAGCAGCTTGGGTCCTAGCGGGATGTACAATGAGCAGTTCTTC. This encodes CASSLGPSGMYNEQFF.